The rows below give T cell receptor beta chains drawn from one sample of a study of early T cells in non-severe SARS-CoV-2 infection. TCRdb reprocessed the 5' RACE reads via MiXCR and lists one record per CDR3 protein. The profile shows under 65,000 distinct CDR3 sequences, under 15% of them singletons. The source material was whole blood, sampled at baseline. These receptors came from an adult who was a healthcare worker with PCR-confirmed SARS-CoV-2 infection or an uninfected control (not recorded which). CDR3s include the opening cysteine and the closing phenylalanine or tryptophan. The D gene is left open where the match is weak. Only some rows state a clone size, as once, few, many or a class for expanded clones.

V gene	clone size	J gene	D gene	CDR3 DNA	CDR3 protein
TRBV28	NA	TRBJ2-5	NA	TGTGCCAGCAGTTCGATAATGAAAGAGACCCAGTACTTC	CASSSIMKETQYF
TRBV12-3/TRBV12-4	NA	TRBJ2-7	TRBD1	TGTGCCAGCAGTTCAGACCCCGGGACAGTCTCCTACGAGCAGTACTTC	CASSSDPGTVSYEQYF
TRBV12-3/TRBV12-4	NA	TRBJ2-5	TRBD2	TGTGCCAGCAGCTTTGCTAGCGGGTATCAAGAGACCCAGTACTTC	CASSFASGYQETQYF
TRBV7-9	many	TRBJ2-3	NA	TGTGCCAGCAGCCTCGTTGGGGGGCAAGGAGATACGCAGTATTTT	CASSLVGGQGDTQYF
TRBV7-6	NA	TRBJ2-7	NA	TGTGCCAGCAGCTCAGAACAGGGAGGCGGCCCCTACGAGCAGTACTTC	CASSSEQGGGPYEQYF
TRBV4-1	few	TRBJ2-1	TRBD2	TGCGCCAGCAGCCTAATTGGACTAGCGGGAGGGCCTTCCTACAATGAGCAGTTCTTC	CASSLIGLAGGPSYNEQFF
TRBV13	few	TRBJ1-1	NA	TGTGCCAGCAGCTTATTAGGCCGGGGCCCGAACACTGAAGCTTTCTTT	CASSLLGRGPNTEAFF
TRBV20-1	few	TRBJ2-3	TRBD2	TGCAGTGCTAGGGGACTAGCGGGAAAATTCATACAAGATACGCAGTATTTT	CSARGLAGKFIQDTQYF
TRBV29-1	NA	TRBJ2-7	TRBD2	TGCAGCGTTGAAGATCGTCTAGCGGGTTCAAGCTCCTACGAGCAGTACTTC	CSVEDRLAGSSSYEQYF
TRBV18	NA	TRBJ2-7	NA	TGTGCCAGCTCCGAGAACTACGTGCAGTACTTC	CASSENYVQYF
TRBV7-9	NA	TRBJ2-2	NA	TGTGCCAGCACCTATCAGGGGTACGGGGAGCTGTTTTTT	CASTYQGYGELFF
TRBV11-3	NA	TRBJ1-1	NA	TGTGCCAGCAGCTTTGCCCAGGGAGGTACTGAAGCTTTCTTT	CASSFAQGGTEAFF
TRBV19	few	TRBJ2-2	TRBD1	TGTGCCAGTAGTACCGGACAGGGCGCCACCGGGGAGCTGTTTTTT	CASSTGQGATGELFF
TRBV29-1	NA	TRBJ1-1	NA	TGCAGCGCCACGAGTGTCCTGAACACTGAAGCTTTCTTT	CSATSVLNTEAFF
TRBV7-9	NA	TRBJ2-7	TRBD2	TGTGCCAGCAGCTTCGGTCTTAGCGGGAGGGCCAGGTACGAGCAGTACTTC	CASSFGLSGRARYEQYF
TRBV5-4	few	TRBJ2-3	NA	TGTGCCAGCAGCTTGGATCTGGCGGGGGCTTCGACAGATACGCAGTATTTT	CASSLDLAGASTDTQYF
TRBV11-2	NA	TRBJ1-1	NA	TGTGCCAGCAGCCTTCTGACACCGGGAGGGGCTTTCTTT	CASSLLTPGGAFF
TRBV6-6	NA	TRBJ1-4	TRBD1	TGTGCCAGCAGAGAGACAGGGGGAAATGAAAAACTGTTTTTT	CASRETGGNEKLFF
TRBV3-1	few	TRBJ2-1	TRBD2	TGTGCCAGCAGCCAACCTCAACTAGCGGGGGGGCCGGATGAGCAGTTCTTC	CASSQPQLAGGPDEQFF
TRBV12-3/TRBV12-4	few	TRBJ2-2	NA	TGTGCCAGCAGTTCACAACTAGGAGCGGGTAGGACCGGGGAGCTGTTTTTT	CASSSQLGAGRTGELFF
TRBV18	few	TRBJ2-6	NA	TGTGCCAGCTCACCGATCTCTGGGGCCAACGTCCTGACTTTC	CASSPISGANVLTF
TRBV5-1	few	TRBJ2-6	TRBD1	TGCGCCAGCAGCTCGGACAGGCCCTCTGGGGCCAACGTCCTGACTTTC	CASSSDRPSGANVLTF
TRBV7-6	NA	TRBJ2-7	TRBD1	TGTGCCAGCAGCTTACTACAGGGGGCGGGAGAGCAGTACTTC	CASSLLQGAGEQYF
TRBV5-1	many	TRBJ2-5	NA	TGCGCCAGCAGCTTCAGTACGGGACAACAAGAGACCCAGTACTTC	CASSFSTGQQETQYF
TRBV5-4	NA	TRBJ2-5	NA	TGTGCCAGCAGCTGGGTAGGAGGGGCGGAGACCCAGTACTTC	CASSWVGGAETQYF
TRBV5-4	many	TRBJ2-2	NA	TGTGCCAGCAGCGCTGACAGGATAAACACCGGGGAGCTGTTTTTT	CASSADRINTGELFF
TRBV29-1	many	TRBJ1-2	NA	TGCAGCGCTCCATCAGGGGTCCTCTATGGCTACACCTTC	CSAPSGVLYGYTF
TRBV20-1	NA	TRBJ2-7	NA	TGCAGTGCCCACGAACGGTGGGTCGAGCAGTACTTC	CSAHERWVEQYF
TRBV6-5	many	TRBJ2-7	NA	TGTGCCAGCATTCAAACGCCTCTTGGGGAGCAGTACTTC	CASIQTPLGEQYF
TRBV12-3/TRBV12-4	NA	TRBJ1-6	TRBD1	TGTGCCAGCAGCTCCGGGACAGGGTGGAATAATTCACCCCTCCACTTT	CASSSGTGWNNSPLHF
TRBV12-3/TRBV12-4	few	TRBJ1-1	TRBD1	TGTGCCAGCAGTTTCGAGACAGGGGGCTTGGCTTTCTTT	CASSFETGGLAFF
TRBV4-3	many	TRBJ2-2	NA	TGCGCCAGCAGCCAAGCAGGGAGGACCGGGGAGCTGTTTTTT	CASSQAGRTGELFF
TRBV24-1	NA	TRBJ2-3	NA	TGTGCCACCAGTGACAAGACAGGAGATAGCACAGATACGCAGTATTTT	CATSDKTGDSTDTQYF
TRBV28	NA	TRBJ2-7	TRBD1	TGTGCCAGCAGTTCAGGACAGGAGGAATTTTCCTACGAGCAGTACTTC	CASSSGQEEFSYEQYF
TRBV7-3	many	TRBJ2-2	NA	TGTGCCAGCAGCTTAAGCGGGGAGCTGTTTTTT	CASSLSGELFF
TRBV4-3	many	TRBJ2-2	NA	TGCGCCAGCAGCCAAGATCCGGGTCGGGCGACCGGGGAGCTGTTTTTT	CASSQDPGRATGELFF
TRBV11-2	NA	TRBJ1-6	NA	TGTGCCAGCAGCGTAAGGGCTTTAAATTCACCCCTCCACTTT	CASSVRALNSPLHF